What follows is one T cell receptor beta chain and its context. Its specificity is not known. This entry comes from a study of T cells after yellow fever vaccination. Background on the study: Preparation of fractions with low cell numbers was performed using SMART-Seq v4 Ultra Low Input. Findings and limits, study-wide: The secondary response showed a weaker magnitude and a faster peak, day 5 versus 15. Only a small proportion of the clonotypes turned up in both the CD4 and the CD8 compartments, likely arising from convergent recombination.

Generation of TCR cDNA used 5'RACE template switching (which added a universal primer site and UMIs). TCRdb re-analysed the 5' RACE reads in MiXCR, keeping a single row per CDR3 protein. The sample gives about 320,000 distinct CDR3 sequences, around 6.8% of which show up once; 15% to 20% is in the top ten. This TCR came from a man aged 18 to 29 who received the YFV17D yellow fever vaccine. The sample in question was PBMCs, obtained more than 40 days after the first yellow fever vaccination.

CDR3 sequence: CASSLRQGWETQYF. The CDR3 DNA follows: TGTGCCAGCAGTCTGAGACAGGGATGGGAGACCCAGTACTTC. The rearrangement links TRBV6-2 or TRBV6-3 to TRBJ2-5; TRBD1 matches 7 bases. The CDR3 extends over 14 amino acids. J lost 5 bases, V lost 5 bases, and 8 bases had no gene match. Germline CDR1 MNHEY, CDR2 SVGEGT.